The following is a T cell receptor (beta chain) sequence with its context. The data originate from a study of blood T cell repertoires in COVID-19. Study context: Specimens from acute and convalescent COVID-19 originated in the United States, Italy and Spain. T cells, B-cell-depleted T cells, or PBMCs supplied cDNA or gDNA.

Clones were read by immunoSEQ multiplex PCR, and TCRdb kept only the in-frame ones, dropping some. Among about 94,000 clones listed, about nine tenths were seen once. Germline CDR1 and CDR2: LNHDA and SQIVND (reference sequence). V was pared by 6 bases and J by 5 bases, with 9 bases of the junction left unmatched. CDR3 size: 14 residues. Sequenced material: peripheral blood. This TCR came from a woman aged 80 or over with acute or convalescent COVID-19. The chain is built from TRBV19 and TRBJ1-2; 7 bases are shared with TRBD1. CDR3 DNA sequence: TGTGCCAGTAGGACAGGGACCCCCTCTTATGGCTACACCTTC. Translation: CASRTGTPSYGYTF. Variable domain in full (rest from reference TRBV19 and TRBJ1-2): DGGITQSPKYLFRKEGQNVTLSCEQNLNHDAMYWYRQDPGQGLRLIYYSQIVNDFQKGDIAEGYSVSREKKESFPLTVTSAQKNPTAFYLCASRTGTPSYGYTFGSGTRLTVV.